This T cell receptor (beta chain) stems from a study of T cell responses to AZD1222 COVID-19 vaccine. Looked up from germline, CDR1 is SGHRS and CDR2 is YFSETQ. The CDR3 is 14 residues long. Losses at the gene ends were 3 bases for V and 10 bases for J; bases not matched to a gene: 5. The data were produced by immunoSEQ multiplex PCR, yet TCRdb's version contains in-frame clones alone and is incomplete. Of 200,000 to 250,000 clones in the sample, about 94% were seen once. The receptor's source is an adult who received the MenACWY meningococcal vaccine as a control. The chain joins TRBV5-1 to TRBJ2-1; 12 nucleotides agree with TRBD1. Source: peripheral blood, taken 28 days after the second dose of the MenACWY control vaccine. The CDR3 spells CASSWGQGAGEQFF. The CDR3 DNA reads as TGCGCCAGCAGCTGGGGACAGGGGGCGGGGGAGCAGTTCTTC.